Listed here is a single T cell receptor (beta chain). These data come from a study of cytomegalovirus exposure and HLA in healthy donors. Researchers ran the PCR with 60 Vbeta and 13 Jbeta primers. Original processing notes: In a later analysis, roughly 11 million of about 80 million unique beta chains occurred in at least two donors. Profiled with immunoSEQ multiplex PCR; TCRdb holds only in-frame clones, not every one. From that table come the V and J calls and clone size; the DNA was used to work out D and trimming. Of about 84,000 clones in the sample, around 68% were seen once. This CDR3 is built from 16 residues. From germline, CDR1 is MNHNY and CDR2 SVGAGI (reference sequence). The V end was cut by 5 bases, the J end by 2 bases, with 19 bases between. Each donor's status was that of a healthy bone marrow donor.

The sequence was collected from a woman between 35 and 50 years old in good health and CMV-seropositive. Sequenced sample: PBMCs. This chain joins TRBV6-6 and TRBJ2-7, with D maybe TRBD2 (6 bases). CDR3 protein: CASSPTGSSGAYEQYF. The CDR3 nucleotides are TGTGCCAGCAGTCCGACGGGGTCCTCGGGGGCCTACGAGCAGTACTTC.